In its sample, the clone carrying this T cell receptor beta chain was seen once. At deep level, the assay was performed. Splitting of each subset's genomic DNA was done evenly across several immunoSEQ plates. Ten immunoSEQ deep assay plates were used by the authors to sequence unsorted PBMC DNA. Authors' methods: In the immunoSEQ data, sequences were junction-only and lacked quality scores, so filtering differed. Produced via immunoSEQ multiplex PCR; TCRdb's table is partial and in-frame only. Clone size and V and J calls were adopted from that table, with D and trimming inferred from the DNA. The sample lists about 460,000 clones, roughly three quarters occurring once. The sample comes from a study of shared clonotypes between healthy human individuals. Between the trimmed V and J ends, which lost 5 bases and 4 bases, there was a span of 9 bases. Germline values: CDR1 SGHTA, CDR2 FQGTGA. The CDR3 totals 13 residues.

The chain is built from TRBV7-3 and TRBJ2-4; weak D call: TRBD1 (5 bases). The sample was PBMCs. This receptor was obtained from a woman between 40 and 50 years old in good health. Some clones in this sample may be carry-over from other donors' samples. Here the CDR3 reads CASSQDRKNIQYF. CDR3 nucleotides: TGTGCCAGCAGCCAAGACAGAAAAAACATTCAGTACTTC.